Listed here are 13 T cell receptor beta chains from one sample, sequenced in a study of cytomegalovirus exposure and HLA in healthy donors. The PCR was carried out with 60 Vbeta primers and 13 Jbeta primers. Here immunoSEQ multiplex PCR was the method, and the copy in TCRdb shows in-frame clones only, minus some. In the table there are approximately 150,000 clones, approximately 78% of which are singletons. Sequences were obtained from PBMCs. These receptor sequences come from a woman aged 45-65 years in good health and CMV-seropositive.

This chain connects TRBV5-4 to TRBJ2-2; 9 bases are a match to TRBD2. Germline CDR1 SGHNT, CDR2 YYREEE (reference sequence). This CDR3 spans 16 amino acids. Trimming removed 7 bases from V and 4 bases from J; junction bases left unmatched: 11. The CDR3 here is CASHRVGGGATGELFF. The CDR3, as DNA: TGTGCCAGCCATCGGGTGGGCGGGGGGGCCACCGGGGAGCTGTTTTTT.

The rearrangement uses TRBV18 and TRBJ1-2; TRBD1 matches 10 bases. With V trimmed by 6 bases and J by 4 bases, 11 bases remained unmatched. Germline CDR1 KGHSH, CDR2 LQKENI. The length of the CDR3 is 16 residues. The CDR3 loop is CASSPSDRGKSYGYTF. The CDR3, as DNA: TGTGCCAGCTCCCCGTCGGACAGGGGGAAAAGCTATGGCTACACCTTC.

This chain uses TRBV18 with TRBJ2-5; weak D call: TRBD1 (5 bases). The germline gives CDR1 KGHSH, CDR2 LQKENI. Trimming took off 1 base at V and 4 bases at J, with 7 bases between the two ends. CDR3 length: 13 residues. The CDR3 is CASSPRQGETQYF. CDR3 coding DNA: TGTGCCAGCTCACCACGGCAGGGAGAGACCCAGTACTTC.

This clone was seen a handful of times. One junction end does not reproduce the germline sequence, and a read error may be involved. The chain carries TRBV30 and TRBJ1-2; 7 bases are a match to TRBD1. The CDR3 has 12 amino acids. Per the germline V gene, CDR1 is GTSNPN and CDR2 is SVGIG (reference sequence). CDR3 sequence: CAWSTGTALSRF. The CDR3 DNA reads TGTGCCTGGAGTACTGGGACAGCCTTGTCGAGGTTC.

The table lists this clone with a few counts. The chain has TRBV5-1 and TRBJ1-2, with D maybe TRBD1 (5 bases). In germline, CDR1 is SGHRS, CDR2 YFSETQ. CDR3 length: 14 amino acids. Trimming stripped 0 bases from V and 4 bases from J, with 10 bases between. CDR3 DNA sequence: TGCGCCAGCAGCTTGGGGACACTCTTCTATGGCTACACCTTC. Protein product: CASSLGTLFYGYTF.

The CDR3, as DNA: TGTGCCAGCAGGGACATTCTGGGAAACACCATATATTTT. Translating it yields CASRDILGNTIYF. The V and J genes are TRBV27 and TRBJ1-3, with D maybe TRBD1 (5 bases). Between the trimmed V and J ends, which lost 6 bases and 4 bases, there was a span of 10 bases. The CDR3 totals 13 residues. CDR1 MNHEY and CDR2 SMNVEV come from the germline V gene (reference sequence).

V is TRBV10-3 and J is TRBJ2-6, with TRBD1 identical over 9 bases. Germline trimming cut 2 bases from V and 1 base from J; bases unmatched to any gene: 6. CDR3 length: 18 residues. CDR1 is ENHRY and CDR2 is SYGVKD in the germline V gene. The DNA for the CDR3 is TGTGCCATCAGTGAGGGCGGGACAGGGAAATCTGGGGCCAACGTCCTGACTTTC. This gives the protein CAISEGGTGKSGANVLTF.

The rearrangement uses TRBV11-1 and TRBJ2-6; the D gene is possibly TRBD1 (6 bases). With 4 bases removed from V and 10 bases from J, the gap between germline ends came to 11 bases. The CDR3 covers 13 residues. Germline CDR1 and CDR2: SGHAT and FQDESV (reference sequence). CDR3 amino acids: CASSSYRVNVLTF. CDR3 nucleotides: TGTGCCAGCAGCTCCTACAGGGTTAACGTCCTGACTTTC.

The chain has TRBV15 and TRBJ2-3, with TRBD2 matching over 8 bases. V dropped 0 bases and J dropped 4; count of bases not matched to a gene: 9. The CDR3 sequence is 17 residues long. Germline V gene sequence: CDR1 LNHNV, CDR2 YYDKDF (reference sequence). CDR3 sequence: CATSREPFGGASDTQYF. The CDR3 coding sequence is TGTGCCACCAGCAGAGAACCCTTCGGGGGGGCTTCAGATACGCAGTATTTT.

The rearrangement uses TRBV15 and TRBJ1-4; D may be TRBD1 (5 bases). Germline lookup yields CDR1 LNHNV and CDR2 YYDKDF (reference sequence). This CDR3 has 17 amino acids. Trimming left V 1 base short and J 6 bases short, with 18 bases between. The CDR3 nucleotides read TGTGCCACCAGCAGAGGAGAAGGAGGGGCGGCGGATGAAAAACTGTTTTTT. Translation gives CATSRGEGGAADEKLFF.

The chain joins TRBV5-1 to TRBJ1-5, with D perhaps matching TRBD1 (6 bases). Deletions cut 4 bases from V and 4 bases from J, with 18 bases between. Germline CDR1 and CDR2: SGHRS and YFSETQ. The CDR3 is 16 amino acids. The CDR3 sequence: CASSPTGNLGNQPQHF. The CDR3 bases are TGCGCCAGCAGCCCGACAGGAAATCTCGGTAATCAGCCCCAGCATTTT.

This chain joins TRBV27 and TRBJ1-1; TRBD1 matches 11 bases. Germline V gives CDR1 MNHEY, CDR2 SMNVEV (reference sequence). The CDR3 has 13 residues. V lost 5 bases and J lost 6; bases outside the gene matches: 2. The CDR3 region is CASSGGQGAEAFF. The CDR3 region has the DNA TGTGCCAGCAGTGGGGGACAGGGGGCTGAAGCTTTCTTT.

The chain carries TRBV4-1 and TRBJ2-2; TRBD1 agrees at 7 bases. V shed 5 bases, J shed 6 bases, and the junction held 3 bases outside the gene matches. Germline loops: CDR1 MGHRA, CDR2 YSYEKL. The CDR3 contains 13 residues. CDR3 in amino acids: CASSYQGAGELFF. The CDR3 coding sequence is TGCGCCAGCAGCTACCAGGGGGCCGGGGAGCTGTTTTTT.